The entry below describes one TCR beta chain. Authors' processing steps: ImmunoSEQ yielded junction-only sequences lacking quality scores, so filtering differed. Clones were read by immunoSEQ multiplex PCR, and TCRdb kept only the in-frame ones, dropping some. V, J and clone size are those of that table, while D and trimming were read from the DNA. The repertoire includes about 470,000 clones, about four fifths of them detected once, and approximately 13% sits in the top ten. This CDR3 comprises 17 residues. The germline gives CDR1 KGHSH, CDR2 LQKENI. V was shortened by 1 base and J by 0 bases, with 12 bases between the two germline ends. This entry belongs to a study of shared clonotypes between healthy human individuals.

This receptor was obtained from a middle-aged woman in good health. Some clones in this sample may be carry-over from other donors' samples. Sequencing was performed on PBMCs. The chain employs TRBV18 and TRBJ1-4; maybe TRBD1 (5 bases). CDR3 DNA sequence: TGTGCCAGCTCACCACGCGGAGGGGTGGCAACTAATGAAAAACTGTTTTTT. Its protein product is CASSPRGGVATNEKLFF.